Each of the 16 T cell receptor beta chains below was sequenced from the same sample in a study of CD8+ T cells in alopecia areata. Sequencing templates came from extracted RNA that was reverse transcribed into cDNA. Assay used: immunoSEQ multiplex PCR; TCRdb lists only in-frame clones, some missing. The sample lists approximately 150,000 clones; 85% to 90% were seen once. Sequenced material: CD8+ T cells sorted from blood, taken at week 0. The source is a human donor with alopecia areata.

The chain links TRBV19 to TRBJ1-4; 8 bases agree with TRBD1. V was pared by 5 bases and J by 6 bases, with 11 bases of the junction left unmatched. Germline CDR1 LNHDA, CDR2 SQIVND (reference sequence). The CDR3 loop spans 16 amino acids. Written as DNA, the CDR3 is TGTGCCAGTAGTCCCGGACAGGGTTTTGTGGATGAAAAACTGTTTTTT. As protein: CASSPGQGFVDEKLFF.

The rearrangement joins TRBV27 to TRBJ2-1; TRBD2 agrees at 13 bases. The CDR3 consists of 16 residues. Unmatched junction bases numbered 3, after V lost 5 bases and J lost 2 bases. Germline lookup yields CDR1 MNHEY and CDR2 SMNVEV (reference sequence). CDR3 region: CASSPTSGGTYNEQFF. CDR3 coding DNA: TGTGCCAGCAGTCCGACTAGCGGGGGGACCTACAATGAGCAGTTCTTC.

This clone turned up a few times. The chain carries TRBV6-5 and TRBJ2-2; a weak D match, TRBD1 (6 bases). Germline assignment: CDR1 MNHEY and CDR2 SVGAGI. V dropped 7 bases and J dropped 5 bases, with 8 bases sitting between them. This CDR3 is built from 12 residues. The CDR3 spells CASTGQTGELFF. The CDR3 bases are TGTGCCAGCACCGGACAGACCGGGGAGCTGTTTTTT.

V and J are TRBV7-9 and TRBJ1-1; D uncertain. From germline, CDR1 is SEHNR and CDR2 FQNEAQ (reference sequence). The CDR3 is 13 residues long. The V and J ends lost 6 bases and 6 bases respectively, with 14 bases between them. The CDR3 DNA sequence: TGTGCCAGCAGTCCAACGGCTGCCCCTGAAGCTTTCTTT. Amino acids: CASSPTAAPEAFF.

The chain uses TRBV19 and TRBJ2-1; tentatively, D is TRBD2 (5 bases). The CDR3 is made up of 15 amino acids. V gave up 5 bases and J gave up 0 bases, with 11 bases separating them. Germline loops: CDR1 LNHDA, CDR2 SQIVND (reference sequence). CDR3 in DNA: TGTGCCAGTAGTCGGGGTCAGATCTCCTACAATGAGCAGTTCTTC. This sequence encodes CASSRGQISYNEQFF.

The rearrangement links TRBV11-2 to TRBJ2-7; perhaps TRBD1 as D (5 bases). V lost 3 bases and J lost 3, with 9 bases in between. Germline V gives CDR1 SGHAT, CDR2 FQNNGV. This CDR3 region has 13 residues. CDR3 bases: TGTGCCAGCAGCTTCGGCCAGGGCTACGAGCAGTACTTC. It codes for CASSFGQGYEQYF.

The CDR3 DNA follows: TGTGCCAGCAGGGACAGGGGGATGTATGAGCAGTTCTTC. Its protein is CASRDRGMYEQFF. V is TRBV6-1 and J is TRBJ2-1; 10 bases align to TRBD1. J lost 8 bases, V lost 6 bases, and 4 bases had no gene match. The CDR3 covers 13 residues. Germline V lookup: CDR1 MNHNS, CDR2 SASEGT.

The rearrangement joins TRBV19 to TRBJ2-7, with TRBD1 identical over 11 bases. With 8 bases clipped from V and 3 bases from J, the junction kept 6 bases outside the gene matches. CDR1 is LNHDA, CDR2 SQIVND, per germline (reference sequence). This CDR3 comprises 14 residues. CDR3 in DNA: TGTGCCAGTGAGGCCGGGACAGGGGGCTACGAGCAGTACTTC. Protein product: CASEAGTGGYEQYF. Full variable domain (rest looked up from reference TRBV19 and TRBJ2-7): DGGITQSPKYLFRKEGQNVTLSCEQNLNHDAMYWYRQDPGQGLRLIYYSQIVNDFQKGDIAEGYSVSREKKESFPLTVTSAQKNPTAFYLCASEAGTGGYEQYFGPGTRLTVT.

Remarks on this clone: The same CDR3 is also encoded by other DNA sequences in this sample. The chain is built from TRBV27 and TRBJ2-3; D is uncertain. Germline CDR1 reads MNHEY; CDR2 reads SMNVEV (reference sequence). This CDR3 has 13 amino acids. Trimming shortened V by 0 bases and J by 2 bases, and 3 bases separated the two germline ends. CDR3 sequence (DNA): TGTGCCAGCAGTTTATCGTCCACAGATACGCAGTATTTT. It is translated as CASSLSSTDTQYF.

The rearrangement uses TRBV18 and TRBJ1-2; TRBD1 is a possible D gene (6 bases). CDR3 length equals 14 residues. Germline V lookup: CDR1 KGHSH, CDR2 LQKENI. The V and J ends lost 4 bases and 7 bases respectively, with 16 bases between them. CDR3 residues: CASSQQQGTSGYTF. The CDR3 DNA reads TGTGCCAGCTCACAACAACAGGGTACGAGTGGCTACACCTTC.

V gene TRBV19 combines with J gene TRBJ2-3; D remains ambiguous. Germline V gene data show CDR1 as LNHDA and CDR2 as SQIVND (reference sequence). Trimming took 1 base from V and 2 from J, leaving 13 bases between them. This CDR3 comprises 16 residues. The DNA for the CDR3 is TGTGCCAGTAGTATAGTCCCGACCAGACCCACAGATACGCAGTATTTT. Amino acid sequence: CASSIVPTRPTDTQYF.

As for this clone: Other nucleotide sequences in the sample specify the same CDR3. The V gene is TRBV5-1, the J gene TRBJ2-5, with 14 bases fitting TRBD2. V was pared by 4 bases and J by 4 bases, with 3 bases of the junction left unmatched. The CDR3 runs to 15 residues. The germline V gene has CDR1 SGHRS and CDR2 YFSETQ. CDR3 in amino acids: CASSAGLAGGETQYF. For the CDR3, the DNA is TGCGCCAGCAGCGCAGGACTAGCGGGAGGAGAGACCCAGTACTTC. The whole variable domain, remainder taken from reference TRBV5-1 and TRBJ2-5, is KAGVTQTPRYLIKTRGQQVTLSCSPISGHRSVSWYQQTPGQGLQFLFEYFSETQRNKGNFPGRFSGRQFSNSRSEMNVSTLELGDSALYLCASSAGLAGGETQYFGPGTRLLVL.

J is TRBJ2-7 and V is TRBV7-8, with D possibly called TRBD1 or TRBD2 (5 bases each). The germline V gene encodes CDR1 SGHVS and CDR2 FQNEAQ. The CDR3 loop spans 16 amino acids. Trimming took off 5 bases at V and 0 bases at J, with 17 bases between the two ends. In nucleotides, the CDR3 is TGTGCCAGCAGCGCTGGGACGGAGCTCAGCTCCTACGAGCAGTACTTC. Encoded protein: CASSAGTELSSYEQYF.

The rearrangement joins TRBV5-4 to TRBJ2-3, with TRBD2 matching 10 bases. J lost 5 bases, V lost 4 bases, and 7 bases had no gene match. Germline V gives CDR1 SGHNT, CDR2 YYREEE (reference sequence). The length of the CDR3 is 15 residues. CDR3 sequence: CASSPERGGLDTQYF. The CDR3 region has the DNA TGTGCCAGCAGCCCGGAGCGGGGGGGCCTAGATACGCAGTATTTT.

V gene TRBV7-9 combines with J gene TRBJ2-7, with 12 bases identical to TRBD2. V trimming: 5 bases; J trimming: 2 bases; junction bases outside the gene matches: 7. The CDR3 has 16 amino acids. Germline assignment: CDR1 SEHNR and CDR2 FQNEAQ (reference sequence). The CDR3 loop is CASSPASGGATYEQYF. The DNA of the CDR3 is TGTGCCAGCAGCCCCGCTAGCGGGGGGGCGACCTACGAGCAGTACTTC.

The chain carries TRBV6-5 and TRBJ1-6, with D uncertain. Trimming left V 0 bases short and J 6 bases short, with 12 bases between. Germline assignment: CDR1 MNHEY and CDR2 SVGAGI. The CDR3 contains 16 residues. Here the CDR3 reads CASSYSVYGSNSPLHF. CDR3 bases: TGTGCCAGCAGTTACTCGGTTTACGGATCTAATTCACCCCTCCACTTT.